The 3 T cell receptor beta chains presented below share a single source sample, sequenced in a study of identical twins. TCRdb redid the calling of the 5' RACE reads with MiXCR, one entry per CDR3 protein. Among about 240,000 distinct CDR3 sequences listed, approximately 7.9% were seen once. The sample was also linked to a second study, of yellow fever vaccine responses in identical twins.

The sample comprised CD8+ T cells sorted from blood. Receptors were obtained from a woman younger than 35 in good health.

The chain recombines TRBV9 with TRBJ2-1; D may correspond to TRBD1 or TRBD2 (5 bases each). From germline, CDR1 is SGDLS and CDR2 YYNGEE. Deletions cut 3 bases from V and 0 bases from J, with 10 bases between. The CDR3 extends over 15 amino acids. CDR3 residues: CASSESGASYNEQFF. For the CDR3, the DNA is TGTGCCAGCAGCGAGTCCGGGGCCTCCTACAATGAGCAGTTCTTC.

This clonotype has just a few counts. The CDR3 here is CSAREGLAGVNEQFF. In nucleotides, the CDR3 is TGCAGTGCCAGGGAGGGACTAGCGGGAGTCAATGAGCAGTTCTTC. The chain has TRBV20-1 and TRBJ2-1; the match to TRBD2 covers 14 bases. The V gene end was trimmed by 6 bases and the J gene end by 6 bases; junction bases not matched to a gene: 7. The CDR3 runs to 15 residues. The germline gives CDR1 DFQATT, CDR2 SNEGSKA (reference sequence).

On this clonotype itself: This clone may be a read error of a much larger clone one base away. The conserved final phenylalanine or tryptophan is absent from the CDR3, which likely points to a read error. The V call is TRBV29-1, the J call TRBJ2-1; the D gene could be TRBD1 or TRBD2 (5 bases each). Germline CDR1 and CDR2: SQVTM and ANQGSEA. V was shortened by 8 bases and J by 8 bases, with 10 bases between the two germline ends. The length of the CDR3 is 10 residues. As DNA, the CDR3 is TGCAGCTATCGAGGGGATGAGCAGTTCTCC. It encodes CSYRGDEQFS.